The sample holds many counts of the clone carrying this TCR beta chain. The data were obtained in a study of human T cells and chemical hapten exposure. Time point denoted: pre-sensitization, week 0. As for treatment: therapeutic diphenylcyclopropenone sensitization with weekly scalp DPC. Germline V gives CDR1 SGHTA, CDR2 FQGNSA. V was shortened by 7 bases and J by 4 bases, with 11 bases between the two germline ends. CDR3 size: 14 residues. Using its own MiXCR run on the RACE reads, TCRdb lists one record per CDR3 protein. The table shows under 100,000 distinct CDR3 sequences, with about 8.5% occurring only once.

Sample: whole blood, taken in connection with sensitization to the hapten diphenylcyclopropenone (DPC). The rearrangement joins TRBV7-2 to TRBJ1-6, with D perhaps TRBD1 (6 bases). This receptor was obtained from a man aged 40-50 years with alopecia areata. Some clones in this sample may be carry-over from other donors' samples. Written as DNA, the CDR3 is TGTGCCAGCACTATGGACAGATATAATTCACCCCTCCACTTT. Translated, it gives CASTMDRYNSPLHF.